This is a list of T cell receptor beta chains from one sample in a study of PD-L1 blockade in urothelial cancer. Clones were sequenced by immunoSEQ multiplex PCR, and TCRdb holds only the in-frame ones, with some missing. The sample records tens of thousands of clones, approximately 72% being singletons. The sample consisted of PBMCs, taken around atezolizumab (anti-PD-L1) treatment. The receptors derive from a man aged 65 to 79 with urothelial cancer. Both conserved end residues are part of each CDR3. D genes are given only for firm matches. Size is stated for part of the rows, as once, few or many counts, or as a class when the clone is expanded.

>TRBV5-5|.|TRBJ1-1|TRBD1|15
CASSSAGTGDTEAFF
TGTGCCAGCAGCTCAGCCGGGACAGGGGACACTGAAGCTTTCTTT
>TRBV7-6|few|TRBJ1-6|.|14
CASSLGQDNSPLHF
TGTGCCAGCAGCTTAGGACAGGATAATTCACCCCTCCACTTT
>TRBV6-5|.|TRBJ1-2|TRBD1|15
CASRRRTGEVYGYTF
TGTGCCAGCAGACGAAGGACAGGGGAGGTTTATGGCTACACCTTC
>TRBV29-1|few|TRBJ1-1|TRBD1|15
CSVEEPGQGNTEAFF
TGCAGCGTTGAAGAGCCGGGACAGGGAAACACTGAAGCTTTCTTT
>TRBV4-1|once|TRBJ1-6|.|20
CASSHDGSPIGSSYNSPLHF
TGCGCCAGCAGCCATGACGGATCTCCAATCGGGAGCTCCTATAATTCACCCCTCCACTTT
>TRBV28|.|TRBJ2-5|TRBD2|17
CASSRGTSGRALKTQYF
TGTGCCAGCAGTCGCGGGACTAGCGGGAGGGCCCTAAAGACCCAGTACTTC
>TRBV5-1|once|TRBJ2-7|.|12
CASSPGSYEQYF
TGCGCCAGCAGTCCGGGAAGCTACGAGCAGTACTTC
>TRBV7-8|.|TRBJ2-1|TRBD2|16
CASTVLLAGPYNEQFF
TGTGCCAGTACAGTCCTTCTAGCGGGCCCTTACAATGAGCAGTTCTTC
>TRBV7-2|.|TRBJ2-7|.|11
CASSLGDSQYF
TGTGCCAGCAGCTTAGGGGACTCCCAGTACTTC
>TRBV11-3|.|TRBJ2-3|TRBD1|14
CASSLGQGGNTQYF
TGTGCCAGCAGCTTGGGACAGGGTGGGAATACGCAGTATTTT
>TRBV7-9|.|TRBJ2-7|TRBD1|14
CASSSRDRDHEQYF
TGTGCCAGCAGCTCCCGGGACAGGGACCACGAGCAGTACTTC
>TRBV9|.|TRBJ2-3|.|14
CASSVGGSTDTQYF
TGTGCCAGCAGCGTGGGGGGAAGCACAGATACGCAGTATTTT
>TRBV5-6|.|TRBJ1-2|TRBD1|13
CASKTGEDYGYTF
TGTGCCAGCAAGACAGGGGAGGACTATGGCTACACCTTC
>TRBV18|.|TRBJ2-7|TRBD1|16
CASSPSRDRLLYEQYF
TGTGCCAGCTCACCAAGTAGGGACAGACTACTTTACGAGCAGTACTTC
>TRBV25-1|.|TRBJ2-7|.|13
CASSEATRCEQYF
TGTGCCAGCAGTGAGGCCACCCGCTGCGAGCAGTACTTC
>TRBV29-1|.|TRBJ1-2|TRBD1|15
CSVEVGQGVNYGYTF
TGCAGCGTTGAAGTAGGTCAGGGGGTTAACTATGGCTACACCTTC
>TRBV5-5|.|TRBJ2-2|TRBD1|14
CASSLTGADGELFF
TGTGCCAGCAGCTTGACAGGGGCGGACGGGGAGCTGTTTTTT
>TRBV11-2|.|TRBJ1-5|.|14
CASSLDYGNQPQHF
TGTGCCAGCAGCTTAGATTACGGGAATCAGCCCCAGCATTTT
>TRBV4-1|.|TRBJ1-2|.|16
CASSQEESQANYGYTF
TGCGCCAGCAGCCAAGAAGAGAGTCAGGCCAACTATGGCTACACCTTC
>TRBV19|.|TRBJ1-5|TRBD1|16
CASSITTGGGNQPQHF
TGTGCCAGTAGTATAACGACAGGGGGAGGCAATCAGCCCCAGCATTTT
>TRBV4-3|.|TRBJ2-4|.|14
CASSQGVQANIQYF
TGCGCCAGCAGCCAAGGGGTCCAGGCAAACATTCAGTACTTC
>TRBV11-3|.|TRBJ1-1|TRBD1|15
CASSPRTGTNTEAFF
TGTGCCAGCAGCCCCCGGACAGGGACGAACACTGAAGCTTTCTTT
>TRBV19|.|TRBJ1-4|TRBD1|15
CASSGSRQGNEKLFF
TGTGCCAGTAGTGGATCCCGACAGGGTAATGAAAAACTGTTTTTT
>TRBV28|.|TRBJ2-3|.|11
CASSSTDTQYF
TGTGCCAGCTCAAGCACAGATACGCAGTATTTT